The source of this T cell receptor beta chain is a study of CD8+ T cells in alopecia areata. Overall study context: Twice daily, treated patients received 5 to 10 mg of oral tofacitinib. A 6-month period off drug followed tofacitinib, which lasted 6 to 18 months.

Study outcomes and limitations: Greater clonality was observed in lesional scalp samples, especially alopecia totalis/universalis, versus normal scalp. Among the top 100, expanded CD8+ clones were significantly decreased by tofacitinib, as was scalp clonality.

Note on this clone: Its specificity is not known.

Treatment reported: oral pan-JAK inhibitor, 5-10 mg twice daily. Isolated RNA was reverse transcribed into cDNA used as the sequencing template. TCRdb keeps only in-frame clones here, not all; method: immunoSEQ multiplex PCR. Of some 120,000 clones listed, roughly 55% are singletons. The germline V gene encodes CDR1 SGHAT and CDR2 FQNNGV. The CDR3 is made up of 13 amino acids. The germline V and J ends were trimmed by 3 bases and 2 bases, with 8 bases remaining between them. The genes are TRBV11-2 and TRBJ2-7; possibly TRBD1 for D (5 bases). This TCR was sampled from a human donor with alopecia areata. Sequences were derived from CD8+ T cells sorted from blood, sampled at week 24, from a patient treated with tofacitinib. CDR3 in amino acids: CASSFGRAYEQYF. CDR3 nucleotide sequence: TGTGCCAGCAGCTTCGGCAGGGCCTACGAGCAGTACTTC.